This TCR beta chain was profiled in a study of CD8 T cells in ankylosing spondylitis. This clonotype was counted only a few times. Antigen specificity is unknown. Whole-study results and caveats: Characteristic, it appeared, of ankylosing spondylitis blood was a TCR beta motif of eight highly homologous variants. Disease-linked clones were CD8+ and relatively rare in peripheral blood.

The germline V gene has CDR1 SGHTA and CDR2 FQGTGA. The V gene lost 0 bases and the J gene lost 3 bases, with 10 bases spanning the gap. This CDR3 contains 15 residues. With molecular barcodes, quantitative 5'-RACE was used to make the TCR beta libraries. In TCRdb, the 5' RACE reads were re-called with MiXCR into one record per CDR3 protein. The sample carries about 250,000 distinct CDR3 sequences, under 20% recorded once. The chain couples TRBV7-3 to TRBJ2-3, with D perhaps matching TRBD1 or TRBD2 (5 bases each). This TCR derives from a male donor with ankylosing spondylitis or in good health (not recorded which). Material for sequencing was blood, either unsorted or a sorted T cell fraction (not recorded which). In DNA, the CDR3 is TGTGCCAGCAGCTTAACGGGGGTTTGGACAGATACGCAGTATTTT. The encoded protein is CASSLTGVWTDTQYF.